One T cell receptor beta chain is described in this entry. This record belongs to a study of blood T cell repertoires in COVID-19. Study context: Researchers got acute and convalescent COVID-19 samples from the United States, Italy and Spain.

Patients of the Seattle cohort, enrolled during active infection, were followed longitudinally. Here immunoSEQ multiplex PCR was the method, and the copy in TCRdb shows in-frame clones only, minus some. This repertoire shows more than 80,000 clones, around nine tenths found once; its top ten account for around 20%. The CDR3 consists of 16 residues. V dropped 2 bases and J dropped 6; count of bases not matched to a gene: 9. Germline CDR1 MNHEY, CDR2 SVGAGI. This rearrangement joins TRBV6-5 to TRBJ2-1; 8 bases line up with TRBD2. Sample: peripheral blood. The origin of this receptor is a woman aged 55-70 years with COVID-19, enrolled during active disease. CDR3 sequence: CASSYVEAGGFNEQFF. The CDR3 coding sequence is TGTGCCAGCAGTTACGTGGAGGCGGGGGGCTTCAATGAGCAGTTCTTC.